The 5 T cell receptor beta chains listed next were all sequenced from one sample in a study of CD8+CD57+ T cells in acquired aplastic anemia. Genomic DNA templated the TCR beta VDJ and CDR3 profiling. TCRdb re-called the reads through MiXCR, storing one row per CDR3 protein. The sample contains more than 150,000 distinct CDR3 sequences, roughly 50% of which appear only once. CD8+CD57+ cell expansion had been shown by flow cytometry in patients chosen for sequencing. The sample taken for sequencing was sorted CD4+, CD8+, or CD8+CD57+ T cells (not recorded which) from PBMCs. Receptor source: a human donor with aplastic anemia.

This clonotype was seen ten or more times. The V and J genes are TRBV28 and TRBJ1-1, with D unresolved. The V gene's germline CDR1 is MDHEN and CDR2 SYDVKM. Trimming removed 7 bases at V and 6 bases at J, with 9 bases between. The CDR3 contains 11 residues. The CDR3 nucleotides read TGTGCCAGCACCCTCTACGCTGAAGCTTTCTTT. As protein: CASTLYAEAFF.

Written as DNA, the CDR3 is TGTGCCAGCAGCGTAGTGTTGGGGGGGGAGCTGTTTTTT. It codes for CASSVVLGGELFF. This chain connects TRBV9 to TRBJ2-2; D unresolved. Trimming shortened V by 0 bases and J by 8 bases, and 8 bases separated the two germline ends. This CDR3 region has 13 residues. From germline, CDR1 is SGDLS and CDR2 YYNGEE.

This clonotype came up many times. The V and J genes are TRBV5-1 and TRBJ2-3; TRBD1 is a possible D gene (6 bases). V was shortened by 3 bases and J by 3 bases, with 17 bases between the two germline ends. Germline CDR1 reads SGHRS; CDR2 reads YFSETQ. CDR3 length: 16 amino acids. CDR3 sequence reads: CASSSSLQGITDTQYF. CDR3 bases: TGCGCCAGCAGCTCTTCTTTGCAGGGGATTACAGATACGCAGTATTTT.

The rearrangement links TRBV25-1 to TRBJ1-5, with 8 nucleotides matching TRBD1. CDR1 and CDR2 (germline): MGHDK, SYGVNS. CDR3 length: 14 amino acids. Trimming cost V 2 bases and J 4 bases; bases outside gene matches: 1. CDR3 sequence reads: CASSETGGNQPQHF. In nucleotides, the CDR3 is TGTGCCAGCAGTGAAACAGGGGGGAATCAGCCCCAGCATTTT.

This clonotype appeared many times. This chain links TRBV24-1 with TRBJ1-4; D may be TRBD1 (5 bases). This CDR3 is built from 14 residues. Trimming removed 5 bases at V and 8 bases at J, with 14 bases between. Germline CDR1 is KGHDR and CDR2 is SFDVKD. This CDR3 reads CATSAGRVGEKLFF. The CDR3 DNA is TGTGCCACCAGTGCCGGCAGGGTGGGCGAAAAACTGTTTTTT.